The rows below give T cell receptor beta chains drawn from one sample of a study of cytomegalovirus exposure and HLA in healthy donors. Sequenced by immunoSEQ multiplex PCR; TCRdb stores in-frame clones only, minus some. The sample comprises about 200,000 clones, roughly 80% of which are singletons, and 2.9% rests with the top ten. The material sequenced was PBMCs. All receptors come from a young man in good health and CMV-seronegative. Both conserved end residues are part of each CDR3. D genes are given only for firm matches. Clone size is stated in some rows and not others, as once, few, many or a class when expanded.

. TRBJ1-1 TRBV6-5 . TGTGCCAGCAGTTACTCGAGTGAAAGAGGTGAAGCTTTCTTT CASSYSSERGEAFF
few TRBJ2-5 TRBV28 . TGTGCCAGCAGGACCAGTTGGGCAGAGACCCAGTACTTC CASRTSWAETQYF
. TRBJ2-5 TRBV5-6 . TGTGCCAGCAGCTTGCAGGCCTCTAGGCGAGGGAGGGAGACCCAGTACTTC CASSLQASRRGRETQYF
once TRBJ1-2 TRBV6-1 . TGTGCCAGCTGGAAGCGGGGGGGCAATAGCTATGGCTACACCTTC CASWKRGGNSYGYTF
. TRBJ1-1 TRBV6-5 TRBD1 TGTGCCAGCAGGTCCAGGGGGTTGAGGACTGAAGCTTTCTTT CASRSRGLRTEAFF
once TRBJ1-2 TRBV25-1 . TGTGCCAGCAGTGAGGGGGCAGGGCCTTACTATGGCTACACCTTC CASSEGAGPYYGYTF
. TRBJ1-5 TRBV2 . TGTGCCAGCAGTGAAAACATAAGCAATCAGCCCCAGCATTTT CASSENISNQPQHF
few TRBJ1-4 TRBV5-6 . TGTGCCAGCAGCTGGGGGGTCGGAGAACTGTTTTTT CASSWGVGELFF
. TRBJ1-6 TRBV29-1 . TGCAGCGTAGCCGACCCAGGTTCACCCCTCCACTTT CSVADPGSPLHF
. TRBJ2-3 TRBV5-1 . TGCGCCAGCAGTGACTTTAACACAGATACGCAGTATTTT CASSDFNTDTQYF
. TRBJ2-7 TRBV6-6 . TGTGCCAGCAGTTCCGTGGCGGTCTACGAGCAGTACTTC CASSSVAVYEQYF
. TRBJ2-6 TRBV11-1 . TGTGCCAGCAGCTCCGGACGGCCCTCTGGGGCCAGCGTCCTGACTTTC CASSSGRPSGASVLTF
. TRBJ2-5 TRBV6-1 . TGTGCCAGCAGTACCTCGGAAGAGACCCAGTACTTC CASSTSEETQYF
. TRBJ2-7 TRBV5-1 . TGCGCCAGCAGCTTACGACAGAGCTCCTACGAGCAGTACTTC CASSLRQSSYEQYF
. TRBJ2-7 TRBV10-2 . TGCGCCAGCAGTGAGACAAGCTACGAGCAGTACTTC CASSETSYEQYF
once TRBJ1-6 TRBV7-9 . TGTGCCAGCAGGGAGACCGGGACAAGAAATTCACCCCTCCACTTT CASRETGTRNSPLHF
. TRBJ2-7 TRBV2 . TGTGCCAGCAGTGAAGTAATGGTCACAGCCGGCGAGCAGTACTTC CASSEVMVTAGEQYF
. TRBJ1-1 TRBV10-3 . TGTGCCATCAGTGTCGAACCCAGGGAGGGTGAAGCTGAAGCTTTCTTT CAISVEPREGEAEAFF
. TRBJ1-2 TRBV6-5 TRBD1 TGTGCCAGCAGAGGCCGGGACAGGGGATGGCATGGCTACACCTTC CASRGRDRGWHGYTF
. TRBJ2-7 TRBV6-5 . TGTGCCAGCGGTTCTATACAGCGGCGGTACTTC CASGSIQRRYF
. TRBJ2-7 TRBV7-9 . TGTGCCAGCAGCTCGCCTAGCCTACCCTACGAGCAGTACTTC CASSSPSLPYEQYF
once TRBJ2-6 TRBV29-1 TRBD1 TGCAGCGTTGAAGATCAAGGACAGGCCATAATCGGGGCCAGCGTCCTGACTTTC CSVEDQGQAIIGASVLTF
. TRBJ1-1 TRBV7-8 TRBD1 TGTGCCAGCAGCTTAGCGATGGGACAGGTGAACACTGAAGCTTTCTTT CASSLAMGQVNTEAFF
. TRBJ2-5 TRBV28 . TGTGCCAGCAGTGATGAACAGGGCTTTAGGACCCAGTACTTC CASSDEQGFRTQYF
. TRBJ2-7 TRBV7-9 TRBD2 TGTGCCAGCAGAAGGGAGGGCTCCTACGAGCAGTACTTC CASRREGSYEQYF
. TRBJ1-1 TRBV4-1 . TGCGCCAGCAGCCCCGTGATCGCAGGGTTACGGACTGAAGCTTTCTTT CASSPVIAGLRTEAFF